The 14 T cell receptor beta chains in this list originate from one sample, sequenced in a study of regulatory dendritic cells for organ transplantation. Produced via immunoSEQ multiplex PCR; TCRdb's table is partial and in-frame only. The sample consists of about 29,000 clones, almost 80% of them appearing once. Sequencing was performed on memory CD4+ T cells from blood. Subset noted: CD45RO+ memory T cells. The receptors stem from a human donor in good health.

The chain has TRBV9 and TRBJ2-5; tentative D call: TRBD2 (5 bases). CDR1 is SGDLS, CDR2 YYNGEE, per germline. Trimming stripped 0 bases from V and 5 bases from J, with 17 bases between. The CDR3 covers 16 residues. This chain's CDR3 is CASSVGASLSGETQYF. The CDR3 region has the DNA TGTGCCAGCAGCGTAGGGGCTAGCCTATCCGGGGAGACCCAGTACTTC.

This clone was found a few times. This sample includes further DNA sequences coding for the same CDR3. This sequence joins TRBV7-2 and TRBJ1-2; 7 positions agree with TRBD1. The V gene end was trimmed by 5 bases and the J gene end by 8 bases; junction bases not matched to a gene: 8. Looked up from germline, CDR1 is SGHTA and CDR2 is FQGNSA. The CDR3 runs to 13 residues. CDR3 sequence reads: CASSPDRGGGYTF. The CDR3 bases are TGTGCCAGCAGCCCGGACCGAGGGGGCGGCTACACCTTC.

This chain uses TRBV29-1 with TRBJ1-1; the match to TRBD1 covers 9 bases. The ends lost 3 bases at V and 3 bases at J; junction bases unmatched: 11. Germline CDR1 and CDR2: SQVTM and ANQGSEA. The CDR3 contains 16 residues. The DNA for the CDR3 is TGCAGCGTTGAGCCGAACAGGGGGCGCCGGCACACTGAAGCTTTCTTT. It codes for CSVEPNRGRRHTEAFF.

The chain joins TRBV5-1 to TRBJ2-7, with 7 bases matching TRBD1. This CDR3 has 13 amino acids. Germline V gene data show CDR1 as SGHRS and CDR2 as YFSETQ. Losses at the gene ends were 6 bases for V and 0 bases for J; bases not matched to a gene: 3. The CDR3, as DNA: TGCGCCAGCATGAGGGACAGCTCCTACGAGCAGTACTTC. Translation: CASMRDSSYEQYF.

This clone was detected a few times. CDR3: CASSQDGGHSPYNEQFF. The CDR3 DNA reads as TGTGCCAGCAGCCAAGACGGGGGCCACTCACCCTACAATGAGCAGTTCTTC. V is TRBV4-2 and J is TRBJ2-1; D might be TRBD1 or TRBD2, each matching 6 bases. This CDR3 contains 17 residues. In germline, CDR1 is LGHNA, CDR2 YNFKEQ. Trimming shortened V by 0 bases and J by 2 bases, and 14 bases separated the two germline ends.

The rearrangement links TRBV5-6 to TRBJ1-2, with D uncertain. The CDR3 spans 12 residues. V was cut by 0 bases and J by 6 bases, with 6 bases left in between. Looked up from germline, CDR1 is SGHDT and CDR2 is YYEEEE. The DNA of the CDR3 is TGTGCCAGCAGCTTGGCCGGTCATGGCTACACCTTC. Residues: CASSLAGHGYTF.

The chain uses TRBV4-3 and TRBJ2-2; the D call may be TRBD1 or TRBD2 (6 bases each). CDR3 length: 15 residues. Germline-derived CDR1 and CDR2 are LGHNA and YSLEER. V lost 3 bases and J 6 bases, leaving 14 bases between the germline ends. The CDR3 protein is CASSQIPGGAGELFF. The CDR3 DNA reads TGCGCCAGCAGCCAGATCCCCGGGGGCGCCGGGGAGCTGTTTTTT.

V gene TRBV27 combines with J gene TRBJ2-1, with a weak D call TRBD1 (6 bases). The V gene's germline CDR1 is MNHEY and CDR2 SMNVEV (reference sequence). This CDR3 is 15 amino acids long. The V gene lost 7 bases and the J gene lost 7 bases, with 20 bases spanning the gap. CDR3 residues: CASTLRSGQINEQFF. CDR3 nucleotide sequence: TGTGCCAGCACTCTAAGATCAGGACAGATAAATGAGCAGTTCTTC.

The chain joins TRBV6-6 to TRBJ1-4, with 8 bases fitting TRBD1. V trimming: 2 bases; J trimming: 7 bases; junction bases outside the gene matches: 0. This CDR3 is 13 amino acids long. Germline V gene sequence: CDR1 MNHNY, CDR2 SVGAGI (reference sequence). The CDR3 DNA reads as TGTGCCAGCAGTTACGACAGGGGTGAAAAACTGTTTTTT. Translating it yields CASSYDRGEKLFF.

The CDR3 region is CASSDSATGELFF. In DNA form, the CDR3 reads TGTGCCAGCAGTGACTCGGCCACCGGGGAGCTGTTTTTT. The chain links TRBV6-4 to TRBJ2-2; no definite D call. Germline assignment: CDR1 MRHNA and CDR2 SNTAGT. The V and J ends lost 0 bases and 4 bases respectively, with 3 bases between them. The CDR3 consists of 13 residues.

The chain links TRBV1 to TRBJ2-1; the table names TRBD1, a call not compared with the DNA. TRBV1 is a listed pseudogene. CDR3 size: 15 residues. The CDR3 loop reads CTSSQRQGTLNEQFF. The DNA for the CDR3 is TGCACCAGCAGCCAAAGACAGGGGACCCTCAATGAGCAGTTCTTC.

The rearrangement uses TRBV25-1 and TRBJ2-7, with 9 bases aligning to TRBD1. CDR1 is MGHDK and CDR2 is SYGVNS in the germline V gene. With V trimmed by 1 base and J by 4 bases, 8 bases remained unmatched. This CDR3 comprises 16 residues. CDR3 amino acids: CASSELSTGGRYEQYF. The DNA for the CDR3 is TGTGCCAGCAGTGAATTATCGACAGGGGGAAGATACGAGCAGTACTTC.

This sequence joins TRBV27 and TRBJ2-5; 8 positions agree with TRBD2. The junction had 5 bases not matched to a gene; V was cut back by 6 bases and J by 2 bases. The CDR3 totals 14 residues. The V gene's germline CDR1 is MNHEY and CDR2 SMNVEV (reference sequence). CDR3 loop: CASSLGTSQETQYF. For the CDR3, the DNA is TGTGCCAGCAGCCTAGGGACTAGTCAAGAGACCCAGTACTTC.

The chain has TRBV5-1 and TRBJ2-2; 11 nucleotides align to TRBD2. Germline assignment: CDR1 SGHRS and CDR2 YFSETQ. The junction had 12 bases not matched to a gene; V was cut back by 4 bases and J by 7 bases. The CDR3 has 17 amino acids. The CDR3 nucleotides read TGCGCCAGCAGCGTTCTACTAGCGGGAGCCTTGGGCGGGGAGCTGTTTTTT. Protein: CASSVLLAGALGGELFF.